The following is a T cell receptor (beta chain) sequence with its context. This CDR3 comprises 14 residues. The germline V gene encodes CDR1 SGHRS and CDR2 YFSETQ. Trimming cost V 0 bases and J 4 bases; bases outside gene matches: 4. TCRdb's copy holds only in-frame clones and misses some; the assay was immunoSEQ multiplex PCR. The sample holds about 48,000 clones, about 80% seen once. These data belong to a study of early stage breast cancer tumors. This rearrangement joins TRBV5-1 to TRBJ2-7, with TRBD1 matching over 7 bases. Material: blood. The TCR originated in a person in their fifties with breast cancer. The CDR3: CASSLGQGVYEQYF. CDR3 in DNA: TGCGCCAGCAGCTTGGGCCAGGGGGTATACGAGCAGTACTTC.